Shown below are 12 T cell receptor beta chains from a single sample sequenced in a study of blood T cell repertoires in COVID-19. Using immunoSEQ multiplex PCR, the repertoire was profiled, and TCRdb retains in-frame clones only, with some absent. The table shows over 300,000 clones, with 65% to 90% occurring only once. Sequences were obtained from PBMCs or T cells enriched from blood (not recorded which). Receptors were obtained from a woman between 18 and 29 years old who had recovered from COVID-19.

Only one count was recorded for this clone. The V gene is TRBV6-5, the J gene TRBJ1-3; weak D call: TRBD1 (6 bases). V was trimmed by 2 bases and J by 0 bases, leaving 11 bases between them. The CDR3 is made up of 16 amino acids. Germline values: CDR1 MNHEY, CDR2 SVGAGI. The CDR3 nucleotides read TGTGCCAGCAGTTACACGCAGGGGAGCTCTGGAAACACCATATATTTT. Its protein is CASSYTQGSSGNTIYF.

The chain carries TRBV3-1 (or the pseudogene TRBV3-2) and TRBJ1-3; D is unresolved. V dropped 1 base and J dropped 4 bases, with 14 bases sitting between them. CDR1 is LGHDT, CDR2 YNNKEL, per germline (reference sequence). The CDR3 covers 16 residues. CDR3: CASSQVMGREGNTIYF. The CDR3 nucleotides read TGTGCCAGCAGCCAAGTGATGGGGAGGGAAGGAAACACCATATATTTT.

This clone was counted a single time. The genes are TRBV18 and TRBJ2-1, with D possibly TRBD2 on 6 matching bases. V was shortened by 3 bases and J by 6 bases, with 12 bases between the two germline ends. There are 14 residues in the CDR3. Germline V gene data show CDR1 as KGHSH and CDR2 as LQKENI. This CDR3 is CASSPSSVLNEQFF. The CDR3 DNA reads TGTGCCAGCTCACCCTCTAGCGTCCTCAATGAGCAGTTCTTC.

The chain couples TRBV4-1 to TRBJ1-1; TRBD1 might be the D (6 bases). The V gene lost 0 bases and the J gene lost 1 base, with 15 bases spanning the gap. CDR1 is MGHRA, CDR2 YSYEKL, per germline. CDR3 length equals 17 residues. This CDR3 is CASSQEARQVGNTEAFF. CDR3 in DNA: TGCGCCAGCAGCCAAGAAGCCCGACAGGTGGGGAACACTGAAGCTTTCTTT.

In DNA, the CDR3 is TGTGCCTGGAAGGGGCAGGGCCCCCCCTACGAGCAGTACTTC. This sequence encodes CAWKGQGPPYEQYF. The V gene is TRBV30, the J gene TRBJ2-7; tentative D call: TRBD1 (5 bases). The germline CDR1 and CDR2 sequences are GTSNPN and SVGIG (reference sequence). Trimming took 4 bases from V and 2 from J, leaving 15 bases between them. This CDR3 is built from 14 residues.

This clone was detected only a few times. The chain combines TRBV29-1 with TRBJ1-2, with D hard to call. Germline values: CDR1 SQVTM, CDR2 ANQGSEA. CDR3 length: 11 residues. The V end lost 8 bases, the J end lost 6 bases, and 13 bases lay between the germline ends. The CDR3: CSLGQTNGYTF. CDR3 nucleotides: TGCAGCCTCGGGCAGACTAATGGCTACACCTTC.

This sequence joins TRBV5-6 and TRBJ2-1; 8 bases agree with TRBD1. V was clipped by 4 bases and J by 9 bases; unmatched bases: 15. There are 16 residues in the CDR3. Germline assignment: CDR1 SGHDT and CDR2 YYEEEE. The CDR3 loop is CASSQKAAGGYVEQFF. The DNA of the CDR3 is TGTGCCAGCAGCCAGAAGGCGGCAGGGGGCTATGTTGAGCAGTTCTTC.

The chain has TRBV15 and TRBJ1-5; D gene unclear. The CDR3 runs to 14 residues. Germline V lookup: CDR1 LNHNV, CDR2 YYDKDF (reference sequence). Between the trimmed V and J ends, which lost 6 bases and 0 bases, there was a span of 9 bases. This chain's CDR3 is CATSPGFSNQPQHF. The DNA of the CDR3 is TGTGCCACCAGTCCCGGGTTTAGCAATCAGCCCCAGCATTTT.

This chain links TRBV30 with TRBJ2-7; perhaps TRBD1 as D (7 bases). Germline V gives CDR1 GTSNPN, CDR2 SVGIG (reference sequence). The CDR3 runs 13 residues. Trimming took 1 base from V and 6 from J, leaving 13 bases between them. The CDR3 protein is CAWSARQGGEQYF. The DNA of the CDR3 is TGTGCCTGGAGTGCCAGACAGGGAGGCGAGCAGTACTTC.

The gene calls are TRBV5-6 and TRBJ2-5; 10 bases match TRBD2. The CDR3 totals 15 residues. The germline gives CDR1 SGHDT, CDR2 YYEEEE. V was clipped by 6 bases and J by 3 bases; unmatched bases: 8. Here the CDR3 DNA reads TGTGCCAGCAACATTCGGCTAGCGGGGGAAGAGACCCAGTACTTC. Residues: CASNIRLAGEETQYF.

The V and J genes are TRBV19 and TRBJ2-5; TRBD2 matches 14 bases. CDR3 size: 15 residues. V gave up 5 bases and J gave up 4 bases; unmatched junction bases: 3. The germline V gene has CDR1 LNHDA and CDR2 SQIVND (reference sequence). This CDR3 reads CASSFGLAGGETQYF. The CDR3 DNA is TGTGCCAGTAGTTTTGGACTAGCGGGAGGAGAGACCCAGTACTTC. The variable domain in full, with the rest retrieved from reference TRBV19 and TRBJ2-5, is DGGITQSPKYLFRKEGQNVTLSCEQNLNHDAMYWYRQDPGQGLRLIYYSQIVNDFQKGDIAEGYSVSREKKESFPLTVTSAQKNPTAFYLCASSFGLAGGETQYFGPGTRLLVL.

The chain is built from TRBV29-1 and TRBJ1-2; D may be TRBD1 (6 bases). Germline CDR1 and CDR2: SQVTM and ANQGSEA. Trimming shortened V by 2 bases and J by 6 bases, and 13 bases separated the two germline ends. CDR3 length: 13 amino acids. The CDR3 DNA reads TGCAGCGTTGAAAATCCAGGGGAAGATGGCTACACCTTC. This codes for CSVENPGEDGYTF.